A single sample is the source of the 10 T cell receptor beta chains below, sequenced in a study of long-term antiretroviral therapy in people with HIV. An immunoSEQ assay, version v3.0, was performed at survey level. Assay used: immunoSEQ multiplex PCR; TCRdb lists only in-frame clones, some missing. The table records approximately 30,000 clones, about 85% of them present only once. Here the sequenced sample was unsorted PBMCs, taken 3 years after starting antiretroviral therapy. The source of these receptors is a man aged 35-49 years with HIV.

This clone is a singleton in its sample. The rearrangement joins TRBV27 to TRBJ2-7; tentatively, D is TRBD1 or TRBD2 (6 bases each). Trimming cost V 8 bases and J 3 bases, with 14 bases left between them. Germline loops: CDR1 MNHEY, CDR2 SMNVEV (reference sequence). CDR3 length: 13 residues. The CDR3 DNA reads TGTGCCAGCCGACGGACAGCGGGCTACGAGCAGTACTTC. Translating it yields CASRRTAGYEQYF.

This clone has a single count. The V and J genes are TRBV7-6 and TRBJ1-5; 8 positions match TRBD1. The CDR3 consists of 17 residues. Germline V CDR1 and CDR2: SGHVS, FNYEAQ. V lost 0 bases, J lost 1 base, and 5 bases stayed unmatched. The CDR3 sequence is CASSLATGGWSNQPQHF. The CDR3 coding sequence is TGTGCCAGCAGCTTAGCTACAGGGGGTTGGAGCAATCAGCCCCAGCATTTT.

J is TRBJ2-1 and V is TRBV4-1, with 9 bases aligning to TRBD2. The V gene's germline CDR1 is MGHRA and CDR2 YSYEKL. This CDR3 is 16 amino acids long. The V gene end was trimmed by 0 bases and the J gene end by 7 bases; junction bases not matched to a gene: 7. The CDR3 DNA sequence: TGCGCCAGCAGCCAAGATGTGCGGGGGGGCCGGAATGAGCAGTTCTTC. Its protein product is CASSQDVRGGRNEQFF.

The chain joins TRBV6-6 to TRBJ2-4; D may be TRBD1 (5 bases). Germline CDR1 and CDR2: MNHNY and SVGAGI (reference sequence). The CDR3 covers 15 residues. Trimming removed 4 bases from V and 8 bases from J, with 18 bases in between. The CDR3 is CASSSNPAGKDIQYF. The CDR3 nucleotides read TGTGCCAGCAGTTCCAACCCCGCAGGGAAGGACATTCAGTACTTC.

This sequence joins TRBV10-2 and TRBJ1-2, with a tentative D call TRBD1 (5 bases). This CDR3 comprises 14 residues. In germline, CDR1 is WSHSY, CDR2 SAAADI. Trimming removed 2 bases from V and 4 bases from J, with 11 bases in between. In DNA form, the CDR3 reads TGCGCCAGCAGTGAGGACCGCCAGGGCTATGGCTACACCTTC. This encodes CASSEDRQGYGYTF.

As concerns this clone: At one end, the junction sequence differs from germline, possibly due to a read error. The CDR3: CASSVQGNYGYTF. In DNA form, the CDR3 reads TGTGCCAGCAGTGTACAGGGGAACTACGGCTACACCTTC. The chain joins TRBV6-1 to TRBJ1-2; 7 nucleotides match TRBD1. Germline-derived CDR1 and CDR2 are MNHNS and SASEGT. The CDR3 is 13 amino acids.

The V gene is TRBV5-1, the J gene TRBJ2-7; 11 positions match TRBD1. The CDR3 runs to 15 residues. Germline values: CDR1 SGHRS, CDR2 YFSETQ. After removal of 0 bases from V and 5 bases from J, the junction contained 4 bases not matched to a gene. The CDR3 loop reads CASSLDGQGAHEQYF. DNA of the CDR3: TGCGCCAGCAGCTTGGACGGACAGGGGGCCCACGAGCAGTACTTC. Based on the CDR3 plus reference TRBV5-1 and TRBJ2-7, the full variable domain is KAGVTQTPRYLIKTRGQQVTLSCSPISGHRSVSWYQQTPGQGLQFLFEYFSETQRNKGNFPGRFSGRQFSNSRSEMNVSTLELGDSALYLCASSLDGQGAHEQYFGPGTRLTVT.

This sequence joins TRBV19 and TRBJ1-4; 9 positions agree with TRBD1. Germline V CDR1 and CDR2: LNHDA, SQIVND (reference sequence). The CDR3 length is 17 residues. Germline trimming cut 2 bases from V and 5 bases from J; bases unmatched to any gene: 9. DNA of the CDR3: TGTGCCAGTAGTATAATAGGGACAGGGAAAGGGAATGAAAAACTGTTTTTT. Its protein product is CASSIIGTGKGNEKLFF.

The chain recombines TRBV6-1 with TRBJ2-1; D gene unclear. CDR1 is MNHNS, CDR2 SASEGT, per germline. Trimming left V 1 base short and J 6 bases short, with 7 bases between. The CDR3 is 13 residues long. This CDR3 reads CASSEGGFNEQFF. CDR3 nucleotides: TGTGCCAGCAGTGAAGGGGGATTCAATGAGCAGTTCTTC.

The V and J genes are TRBV7-9 and TRBJ2-3; D gene ambiguous. This CDR3 region has 17 residues. V was pared by 3 bases and J by 0 bases, with 16 bases between. Germline CDR1 is SEHNR and CDR2 is FQNEAQ (reference sequence). For the CDR3, the DNA is TGTGCCAGCAGCTTCTCTTGGATTGAAGCTAGCACAGATACGCAGTATTTT. Its protein is CASSFSWIEASTDTQYF.